This is a list of T cell receptor beta chains from one sample in a study of T cell responses to AZD1222 COVID-19 vaccine. TCRdb's copy holds only in-frame clones and misses some; the assay was immunoSEQ multiplex PCR. In the table there are more than 110,000 clones, 88% of which are singletons. Sample: peripheral blood, taken 28 days after the second AZD1222 dose. These receptors were taken from an adult who received the AZD1222 COVID-19 vaccine. CDR3s include the opening cysteine and the closing phenylalanine or tryptophan. A D gene is named only where the DNA matches it firmly. Clone sizes are given selectively: once, few, many, or a class where the clone is expanded.

TRBV2,TRBJ2-1,NA,NA,CASSATRNEQFF,TGTGCCAGCAGTGCCACTAGGAATGAGCAGTTCTTC
TRBV5-1,TRBJ1-3,NA,NA,CASSLEGVGSNTIYF,TGCGCCAGCAGCTTGGAGGGCGTGGGAAGTAACACCATATATTTT
TRBV11-2,TRBJ2-7,NA,NA,CASSLGGQQTAYF,TGTGCCAGCAGCCTAGGTGGTCAACAGACCGCCTACTTC
TRBV23-1,TRBJ1-2,NA,NA,CASSQVGLWANYGYTF,TGCGCCAGCAGTCAAGTTGGTTTATGGGCTAACTATGGCTACACCTTC
TRBV18,TRBJ1-2,NA,TRBD1,CASSPSSGGSVYGYTF,TGTGCCAGCTCACCAAGCTCAGGGGGCTCGGTCTATGGCTACACCTTC
TRBV5-1,TRBJ2-3,NA,TRBD1,CASSRGQGAADTQYF,TGCGCCAGCAGCCGGGGACAGGGGGCCGCAGATACGCAGTATTTT
TRBV7-8,TRBJ2-3,NA,TRBD2,CASSFHAGGTDTQYF,TGTGCCAGCAGCTTCCACGCGGGAGGTACAGATACGCAGTATTTT
TRBV7-2,TRBJ2-3,NA,TRBD1,CASSRGTGLSPTQYF,TGTGCCAGCAGCCGCGGGACAGGGCTCTCCCCTACGCAGTATTTT
TRBV24-1,TRBJ2-1,NA,NA,CATSDVSYNEQFF,TGTGCCACGTCAGACGTTTCCTACAATGAGCAGTTCTTC
TRBV10-1,TRBJ1-1,NA,NA,CASSPKIDGEAFF,TGCGCCAGCAGCCCCAAAATCGACGGTGAAGCTTTCTTT
TRBV9,TRBJ2-1,NA,NA,CASSKTTSYNEQFF,TGTGCCAGCAGTAAAACCACATCATACAATGAGCAGTTCTTC
TRBV7-9,TRBJ1-2,NA,TRBD1,CASSEEDRGYGYTF,TGTGCCAGCAGCGAAGAAGACAGGGGCTATGGCTACACCTTC
TRBV5-5,TRBJ2-7,NA,NA,CASSLSGGALYEQYF,TGTGCCAGCAGCTTGTCCGGAGGGGCACTCTACGAGCAGTACTTC
TRBV5-1,TRBJ2-5,NA,NA,CASSLGDRETQYF,TGCGCCAGCAGCTTGGGGGACCGAGAGACCCAGTACTTC
TRBV20-1,TRBJ1-1,NA,NA,CSARGMGAFF,TGCAGTGCCAGAGGCATGGGGGCTTTCTTT
TRBV7-2,TRBJ2-7,NA,NA,CASSLGTEFYEQYF,TGTGCCAGCAGCTTAGGGACAGAATTCTACGAGCAGTACTTC
TRBV27,TRBJ2-2,NA,TRBD1,CASYPSDRAGELFF,TGTGCCAGTTACCCCTCGGACAGGGCCGGGGAGCTGTTTTTT
TRBV6-5,TRBJ1-2,NA,NA,CASSYGGGRSRGYTF,TGTGCCAGCAGTTACGGCGGGGGTCGGAGTCGTGGCTACACCTTC
TRBV20-1,TRBJ1-3,NA,NA,CSARPGGTIYF,TGCAGTGCTAGGCCGGGTGGCACCATATATTTT
TRBV7-8,TRBJ1-6,once,NA,CASTWTDSPLHF,TGTGCCAGCACCTGGACAGATTCACCCCTCCACTTT
TRBV4-2,TRBJ1-3,NA,NA,CASSQAEDSGNTIYF,TGTGCCAGCAGCCAAGCGGAAGACTCTGGAAACACCATATATTTT
TRBV6-2/TRBV6-3,TRBJ1-4,NA,NA,CASSSYSATNEKLFF,TGTGCCAGCAGTTCGTACAGCGCAACTAATGAAAAACTGTTTTTT
TRBV3-1/TRBV3-2,TRBJ2-1,NA,TRBD1,CASSQPGQGNSGSYNEQFF,TGTGCCAGCAGCCAACCGGGACAGGGTAATTCGGGCTCCTACAATGAGCAGTTCTTC
TRBV4-2,TRBJ2-3,NA,TRBD2,CASSQGPPSGGEPDTQYF,TGTGCCAGCAGCCAAGGACCGCCTAGCGGGGGGGAACCAGATACGCAGTATTTT
TRBV21-1,TRBJ2-7,NA,NA,CASSSHGRGTYEQYF,TGTGCCAGCAGCTCCCACGGCAGGGGGACCTACGAGCAGTACTTC
TRBV3-1/TRBV3-2,TRBJ1-5,once,TRBD1,CASSPGGIQPQHF,TGTGCCAGCAGTCCAGGGGGTATTCAGCCCCAGCATTTT
TRBV10-1,TRBJ1-1,NA,NA,CASSPGVSEAFF,TGCGCCAGCAGCCCCGGTGTCTCAGAAGCTTTCTTT
TRBV4-1,TRBJ2-7,once,NA,CASSPTGSYEQYF,TGCGCCAGCAGCCCGACGGGGAGCTACGAGCAGTACTTC
TRBV12-3/TRBV12-4,TRBJ2-5,NA,TRBD1,CASSPTGRETQYF,TGTGCCAGCAGTCCGACAGGGCGGGAGACCCAGTACTTC
TRBV5-4,TRBJ1-2,NA,TRBD1,CASRLGDRVFGYGYTF,TGTGCCAGCAGGTTGGGGGACAGGGTGTTCGGCTATGGCTACACCTTC
TRBV30,TRBJ2-5,few,NA,CAWSVAPGVTQYF,TGTGCCTGGAGTGTGGCCCCAGGGGTGACCCAGTACTTC
TRBV30,TRBJ1-2,NA,TRBD1,CASLTGDGYTF,TGTGCCTCCCTGACAGGGGATGGCTACACCTTC
TRBV7-9,TRBJ2-1,NA,TRBD2,CASSWTSGQSSYNEQFF,TGTGCCAGCAGCTGGACTAGCGGTCAAAGCTCCTACAATGAGCAGTTCTTC
TRBV30,TRBJ2-7,NA,TRBD1,CASHRDRGYEQYF,TGTGCCTCCCATCGGGACAGGGGCTACGAGCAGTACTTC
TRBV28,TRBJ2-7,NA,TRBD2,CASSLYTSGSTYEQYF,TGTGCCAGCAGTTTATACACTAGCGGGTCAACCTACGAGCAGTACTTC
TRBV19,TRBJ2-3,few,NA,CASSKNPSGDTQYF,TGTGCCAGTAGTAAGAACCCCAGCGGAGATACGCAGTATTTT
TRBV9,TRBJ1-2,once,NA,CASSARVSSGSYGYTF,TGTGCCAGCAGCGCAAGAGTCTCGTCCGGGTCCTATGGCTACACCTTC
TRBV11-3,TRBJ1-1,NA,NA,CASSLGPTRGAFF,TGTGCCAGCAGCTTAGGGCCGACGCGAGGCGCTTTCTTT
TRBV27,TRBJ2-7,NA,NA,CASSPGPVRYEQYF,TGTGCCAGCAGCCCCGGGCCCGTCAGGTACGAGCAGTACTTC
TRBV6-2/TRBV6-3,TRBJ2-7,few,NA,CASSYRGGGKPYEQYF,TGTGCCAGCAGTTACCGGGGAGGGGGAAAACCCTACGAGCAGTACTTC
TRBV2,TRBJ1-5,NA,NA,CASTPERVGNQPQHF,TGTGCCAGCACCCCCGAGAGGGTTGGCAATCAGCCCCAGCATTTT
TRBV3-1/TRBV3-2,TRBJ2-4,NA,NA,CASSRRDAPRDIQYF,TGTGCCAGCAGCCGCAGGGATGCCCCGCGGGACATTCAGTACTTC
TRBV3-1/TRBV3-2,TRBJ2-7,NA,NA,CASSQDGSHYEQYF,TGTGCCAGCAGCCAAGATGGGTCCCACTACGAGCAGTACTTC
TRBV27,TRBJ2-5,once,TRBD1,CASSLKGGAGQGAQKTQYF,TGTGCCAGCAGTCTTAAAGGCGGGGCGGGACAGGGGGCGCAAAAGACCCAGTACTTC
TRBV4-3,TRBJ2-5,NA,TRBD1,CASSRGQGFIETQYF,TGCGCCAGCAGCCGGGGACAGGGGTTTATAGAGACCCAGTACTTC
TRBV24-1,TRBJ2-5,NA,TRBD1,CATSDFSGGLRETQYF,TGTGCCACCAGTGATTTTTCAGGGGGCCTGCGGGAGACCCAGTACTTC
TRBV5-1,TRBJ1-6,NA,NA,CASSFWTDNSPLHF,TGCGCCAGCAGCTTCTGGACAGATAATTCACCCCTCCACTTT
TRBV29-1,TRBJ2-5,NA,TRBD1,CSVPGGETQYF,TGCAGCGTTCCAGGGGGAGAGACCCAGTACTTC
TRBV7-2,TRBJ1-3,NA,NA,CASSYQEGNTIYF,TGTGCCAGCAGCTACCAGGAGGGAAACACCATATATTTT
TRBV2,TRBJ2-1,few,TRBD2,CASKREKEGNEQFF,TGTGCCAGCAAGCGGGAGAAGGAAGGCAATGAGCAGTTCTTC
TRBV3-1/TRBV3-2,TRBJ1-1,NA,NA,CASSPRAAGGEAFF,TGTGCCAGCAGCCCCAGGGCCGCCGGTGGTGAAGCTTTCTTT
TRBV28,TRBJ1-4,NA,NA,CASSLISRKQGSNEKLFF,TGTGCCAGCAGCCTTATATCACGAAAACAGGGAAGTAATGAAAAACTGTTTTTT
TRBV5-1,TRBJ1-1,NA,NA,CASSLVPRQGDTEAFF,TGCGCCAGCAGCTTGGTACCGCGGCAGGGTGACACTGAAGCTTTCTTT
TRBV27,TRBJ1-5,NA,NA,CASSWVFNQPQHF,TGTGCCAGCAGTTGGGTGTTTAATCAGCCCCAGCATTTT
TRBV7-9,TRBJ2-2,NA,NA,CASSLDYRKQKNTGELFF,TGTGCCAGCAGCTTAGATTACAGAAAGCAAAAAAACACCGGGGAGCTGTTTTTT
TRBV19,TRBJ1-1,NA,TRBD1,CASGPSGTGVTRDGFF,TGTGCCAGCGGACCCTCCGGGACAGGGGTTACTAGGGACGGTTTCTTT
TRBV6-5,TRBJ1-4,NA,NA,CASSYRSTNEKLFF,TGTGCCAGCAGTTACAGGTCAACTAATGAAAAACTGTTTTTT
TRBV9,TRBJ1-1,NA,NA,CASSGITDRTIEAFF,TGTGCCAGCAGCGGAATAACTGACAGGACTATTGAAGCTTTCTTT
TRBV2,TRBJ2-1,NA,NA,CASRIPGAAYNEQFF,TGTGCCAGCCGTATACCGGGGGCCGCTTACAATGAGCAGTTCTTC
TRBV11-2,TRBJ1-2,NA,NA,CASSLFAAGDGYTF,TGTGCCAGCAGCTTATTTGCGGCAGGGGATGGCTACACCTTC